A selection of T cell receptor beta chains follows, all from one sample in a study of spatial heterogeneity in lung cancer. Via MiXCR, TCRdb re-called the 5' RACE reads, giving one row per CDR3 protein. Of around 98,000 distinct CDR3 sequences in the sample, around 19% are singletons; the top ten hold roughly a fifth. This sample comprised PBMCs, obtained at follow-up. The receptors stem from a male donor with early-stage non-small cell lung cancer. Each CDR3 is given without its conserved first and last residue. Each record gives: V gene, J gene, CDR3 protein.

V gene: TRBV2; J gene: TRBJ2-5; CDR3 protein: ASTGGTTLQETQY
V gene: TRBV20-1; J gene: TRBJ1-1; CDR3 protein: SARGAPGDSTEAF
V gene: TRBV12-3/TRBV12-4; J gene: TRBJ1-1; CDR3 protein: ASSLAQNRKTF
V gene: TRBV2; J gene: TRBJ1-2; CDR3 protein: ASSIITLSPNGYT
V gene: TRBV20-1; J gene: TRBJ1-6; CDR3 protein: SAREGGSTYNSPLH
V gene: TRBV9; J gene: TRBJ2-1; CDR3 protein: ASSVGRGGSYNEQF
V gene: TRBV30; J gene: TRBJ1-5; CDR3 protein: AWSPRGGRQPQH
V gene: TRBV7-2; J gene: TRBJ1-2; CDR3 protein: ASSSSRGGGGYT
V gene: TRBV18; J gene: TRBJ1-1; CDR3 protein: ASSQRDGTEAF
V gene: TRBV9; J gene: TRBJ2-1; CDR3 protein: ASCGGENEQF
V gene: TRBV29-1; J gene: TRBJ2-1; CDR3 protein: SVALAGGNNEQF
V gene: TRBV14; J gene: TRBJ2-2; CDR3 protein: ASSQVSGELF
V gene: TRBV4-1; J gene: TRBJ1-1; CDR3 protein: ASSQPGQSRRMNTEAF
V gene: TRBV15; J gene: TRBJ2-1; CDR3 protein: ATSRDRKGYEQF
V gene: TRBV2; J gene: TRBJ2-2; CDR3 protein: ATATFTWELF
V gene: TRBV7-2; J gene: TRBJ2-7; CDR3 protein: ASSFGTSGTYEQY
V gene: TRBV21-1; J gene: TRBJ1-4; CDR3 protein: ASSFIKAGPGRSDEKLF
V gene: TRBV15; J gene: TRBJ1-6; CDR3 protein: ATSRDRVLSLH
V gene: TRBV11-2; J gene: TRBJ2-7; CDR3 protein: ASSYLAGGSYEQY
V gene: TRBV5-1; J gene: TRBJ2-1; CDR3 protein: ASSLPDGVGNEQF
V gene: TRBV19; J gene: TRBJ2-1; CDR3 protein: ASSTLLAGVREQF
V gene: TRBV20-1; J gene: TRBJ2-3; CDR3 protein: SATYGDTQY
V gene: TRBV27; J gene: TRBJ1-2; CDR3 protein: ATQGQGFGYT
V gene: TRBV10-3; J gene: TRBJ2-3; CDR3 protein: AISEGGFGTDTQY
V gene: TRBV6-6; J gene: TRBJ1-1; CDR3 protein: ASRSGTGENTEAF
V gene: TRBV9; J gene: TRBJ1-3; CDR3 protein: ASSPQGLGSTIY
V gene: TRBV28; J gene: TRBJ1-4; CDR3 protein: ASSLRGGKLF
V gene: TRBV5-1; J gene: TRBJ1-5; CDR3 protein: ASSPGPQNQPQH